These 8 T cell receptor beta chains share one sample of origin, sequenced in a study of cytomegalovirus exposure and HLA in healthy donors. With 60 Vbeta and 13 Jbeta primers, the PCR was carried out. Generated by immunoSEQ multiplex PCR, the TCRdb table keeps only in-frame clones and is missing some. The data contain 200,000 or so clones, 65% to 85% of them seen just once; the ten biggest clones take up approximately 6%. Source material: PBMCs. The receptors were gathered from a woman aged 25 to 45 in good health and CMV-seropositive.

The chain links TRBV19 to TRBJ2-3, with 7 bases identical to TRBD1. The J segment lost 1 base and the V segment lost 10 bases, leaving 11 bases of the junction unmatched. The CDR3 covers 15 residues. Looked up from germline, CDR1 is LNHDA and CDR2 is SQIVND (reference sequence). The CDR3 is CAIKRQGYCTDTQYF. The CDR3 bases are TGTGCCATAAAACGACAGGGTTATTGCACAGATACGCAGTATTTT.

The CDR3 here is CASSLTGVLNTEAFF. For the CDR3, the DNA is TGCGCCAGCAGCTTAACAGGGGTTCTGAACACTGAAGCTTTCTTT. The V and J genes are TRBV5-1 and TRBJ1-1; TRBD1 matches 7 bases. This CDR3 contains 15 residues. V shed 2 bases and J 0 bases; nucleotides not matched to a gene: 4. Germline CDR1 SGHRS, CDR2 YFSETQ.

V is TRBV7-2 and J is TRBJ1-5; D uncertain. V dropped 5 bases and J dropped 7 bases, with 18 bases sitting between them. The CDR3 consists of 15 residues. CDR1 is SGHTA, CDR2 FQGNSA, per germline. CDR3 coding DNA: TGTGCCAGCAGCGCCCTGGCGGGCTCAGGACAGCCCCAGCATTTT. This translates into CASSALAGSGQPQHF.

Only a few counts were recorded for this clone. This sequence joins TRBV5-1 and TRBJ2-3; D is perhaps TRBD2 (6 bases). Deletions cut 1 base from V and 1 base from J, with 7 bases between. CDR3 size: 14 residues. CDR1 and CDR2 from the germline V gene are SGHRS and YFSETQ. Here the CDR3 reads CASSLSSGTDTQYF. CDR3 in DNA: TGCGCCAGCAGCTTGTCTAGCGGCACAGATACGCAGTATTTT.

J is TRBJ2-3 and V is TRBV4-3; D gene unclear. The germline V and J ends were trimmed by 0 bases and 4 bases, with 8 bases remaining between them. Per the germline V gene, CDR1 is LGHNA and CDR2 is YSLEER. The CDR3 is 14 residues long. The CDR3 sequence: CASSQESLPDTQYF. For the CDR3, the DNA is TGCGCCAGCAGCCAAGAAAGCTTACCAGATACGCAGTATTTT.

The chain links TRBV5-1 to TRBJ2-1; 11 nucleotides align to TRBD2. The CDR3 contains 14 residues. Germline CDR1 and CDR2: SGHRS and YFSETQ. The ends lost 4 bases at V and 10 bases at J; junction bases unmatched: 7. CDR3 sequence (DNA): TGCGCCAGCAGCATTAGCGGGGGGGCCGAGGAGCAGTTCTTC. Its protein is CASSISGGAEEQFF. The full variable domain, with the rest looked up from reference TRBV5-1 and TRBJ2-1, is KAGVTQTPRYLIKTRGQQVTLSCSPISGHRSVSWYQQTPGQGLQFLFEYFSETQRNKGNFPGRFSGRQFSNSRSEMNVSTLELGDSALYLCASSISGGAEEQFFGPGTRLTVL.

This clone is a singleton in its sample. The chain links TRBV28 to TRBJ2-3, with TRBD2 matching over 8 bases. From germline, CDR1 is MDHEN and CDR2 SYDVKM. CDR3 length equals 20 residues. The J segment lost 2 bases and the V segment lost 2 bases, leaving 18 bases of the junction unmatched. The CDR3 sequence: CASSLRGGLTGGPVTDTQYF. The CDR3 nucleotides read TGTGCCAGCAGTTTAAGGGGGGGACTAACGGGAGGGCCCGTCACAGATACGCAGTATTTT.

This chain joins TRBV10-1 and TRBJ2-7; TRBD1 might be the D (6 bases). V was pared by 0 bases and J by 5 bases, with 11 bases between. This CDR3 region has 14 residues. The germline V gene encodes CDR1 WNHNN and CDR2 SYGVQD (reference sequence). The CDR3 DNA follows: TGCGCCAGCAGTGAGTCCGTCAGGGGCCACGAGCAGTACTTC. It is translated as CASSESVRGHEQYF.